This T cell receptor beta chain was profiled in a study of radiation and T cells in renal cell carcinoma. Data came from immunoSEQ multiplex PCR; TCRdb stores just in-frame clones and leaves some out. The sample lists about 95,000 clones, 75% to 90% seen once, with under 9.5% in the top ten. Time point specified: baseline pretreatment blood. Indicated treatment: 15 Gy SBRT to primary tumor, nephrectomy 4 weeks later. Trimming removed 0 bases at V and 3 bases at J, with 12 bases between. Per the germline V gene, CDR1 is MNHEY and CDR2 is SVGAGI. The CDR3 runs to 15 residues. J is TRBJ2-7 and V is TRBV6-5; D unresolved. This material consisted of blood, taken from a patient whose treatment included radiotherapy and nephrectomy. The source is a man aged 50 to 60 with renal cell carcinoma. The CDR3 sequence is CASSYSRVEGYEQYF. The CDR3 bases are TGTGCCAGCAGTTACTCTAGGGTCGAAGGCTACGAGCAGTACTTC.